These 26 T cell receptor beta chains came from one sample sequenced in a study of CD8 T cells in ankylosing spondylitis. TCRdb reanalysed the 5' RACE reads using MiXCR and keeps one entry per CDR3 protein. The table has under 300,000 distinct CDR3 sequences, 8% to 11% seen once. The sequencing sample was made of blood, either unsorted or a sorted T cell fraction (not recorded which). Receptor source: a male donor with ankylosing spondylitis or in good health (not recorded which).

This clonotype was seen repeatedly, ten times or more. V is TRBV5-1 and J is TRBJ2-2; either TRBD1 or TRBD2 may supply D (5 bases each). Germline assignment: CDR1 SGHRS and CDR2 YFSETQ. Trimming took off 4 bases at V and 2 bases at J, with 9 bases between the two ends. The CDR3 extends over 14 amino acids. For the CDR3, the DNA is TGCGCCAGCAGCCGGGACGGAAACACCGGGGAGCTGTTTTTT. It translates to CASSRDGNTGELFF.

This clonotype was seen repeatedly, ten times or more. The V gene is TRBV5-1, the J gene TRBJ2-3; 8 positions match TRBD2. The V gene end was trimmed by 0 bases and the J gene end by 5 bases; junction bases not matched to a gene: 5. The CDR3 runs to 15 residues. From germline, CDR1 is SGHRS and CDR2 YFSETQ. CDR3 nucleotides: TGCGCCAGCAGCTTGGTGGGACTAGTAGGAGATACGCAGTATTTT. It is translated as CASSLVGLVGDTQYF. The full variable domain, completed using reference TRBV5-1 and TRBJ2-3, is KAGVTQTPRYLIKTRGQQVTLSCSPISGHRSVSWYQQTPGQGLQFLFEYFSETQRNKGNFPGRFSGRQFSNSRSEMNVSTLELGDSALYLCASSLVGLVGDTQYFGPGTRLTVL.

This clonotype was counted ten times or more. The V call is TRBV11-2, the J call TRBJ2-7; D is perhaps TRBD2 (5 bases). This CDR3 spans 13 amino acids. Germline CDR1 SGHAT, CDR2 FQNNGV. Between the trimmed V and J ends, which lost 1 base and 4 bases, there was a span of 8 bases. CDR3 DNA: TGTGCCAGCAGCTTAGTCAGAGGGTACGAGCAGTACTTC. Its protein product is CASSLVRGYEQYF.

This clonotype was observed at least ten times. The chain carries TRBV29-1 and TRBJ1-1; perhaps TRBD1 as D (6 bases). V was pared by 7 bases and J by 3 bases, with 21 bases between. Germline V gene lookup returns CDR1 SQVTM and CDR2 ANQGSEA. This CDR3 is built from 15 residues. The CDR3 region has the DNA TGCAGCGCTGGGGGCGCGAGAACTATCGACACTGAAGCTTTCTTT. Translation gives CSAGGARTIDTEAFF.

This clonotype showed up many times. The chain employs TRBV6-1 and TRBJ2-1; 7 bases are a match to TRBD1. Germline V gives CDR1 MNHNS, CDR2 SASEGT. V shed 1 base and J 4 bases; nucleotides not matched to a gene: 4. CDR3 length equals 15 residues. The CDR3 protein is CASSEGDSDYNEQFF. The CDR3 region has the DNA TGTGCCAGCAGTGAAGGGGACAGCGATTACAATGAGCAGTTCTTC.

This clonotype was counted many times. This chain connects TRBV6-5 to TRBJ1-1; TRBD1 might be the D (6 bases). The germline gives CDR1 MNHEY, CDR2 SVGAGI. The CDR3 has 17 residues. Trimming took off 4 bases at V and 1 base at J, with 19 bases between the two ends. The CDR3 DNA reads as TGTGCCAGCAGTTTGCTCCCCGGCGGACAGACGAACACTGAAGCTTTCTTT. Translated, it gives CASSLLPGGQTNTEAFF.

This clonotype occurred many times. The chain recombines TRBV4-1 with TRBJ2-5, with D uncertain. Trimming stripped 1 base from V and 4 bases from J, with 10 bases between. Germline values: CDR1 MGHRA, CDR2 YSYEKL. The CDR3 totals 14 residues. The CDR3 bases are TGCGCCAGCAGCCAAGGTAGCAACTTAGAGACCCAGTACTTC. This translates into CASSQGSNLETQYF.

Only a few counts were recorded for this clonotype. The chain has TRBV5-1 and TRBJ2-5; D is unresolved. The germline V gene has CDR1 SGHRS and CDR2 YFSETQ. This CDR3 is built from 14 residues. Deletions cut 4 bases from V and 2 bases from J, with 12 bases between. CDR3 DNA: TGCGCCAGCAGCCTTTCTGGCGATCAAGAGACCCAGTACTTC. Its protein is CASSLSGDQETQYF.

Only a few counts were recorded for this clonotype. The CDR3 sequence: CSALGGRGGQTDTQYF. The CDR3 DNA sequence: TGCAGTGCTCTCGGGGGGCGGGGGGGCCAGACAGATACGCAGTATTTT. The V gene is TRBV20-1, the J gene TRBJ2-3; 9 bases line up with TRBD2. There are 16 residues in the CDR3. Trimming removed 5 bases from V and 3 bases from J; junction bases left unmatched: 12. Germline CDR1 DFQATT, CDR2 SNEGSKA (reference sequence).

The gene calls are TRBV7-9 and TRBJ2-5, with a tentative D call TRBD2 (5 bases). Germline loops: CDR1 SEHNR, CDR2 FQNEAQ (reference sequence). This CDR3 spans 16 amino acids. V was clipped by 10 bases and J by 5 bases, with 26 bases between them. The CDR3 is CATRGEGIPRRETQYF. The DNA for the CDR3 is TGTGCCACTCGGGGAGAGGGTATACCTCGGAGGGAGACCCAGTACTTC.

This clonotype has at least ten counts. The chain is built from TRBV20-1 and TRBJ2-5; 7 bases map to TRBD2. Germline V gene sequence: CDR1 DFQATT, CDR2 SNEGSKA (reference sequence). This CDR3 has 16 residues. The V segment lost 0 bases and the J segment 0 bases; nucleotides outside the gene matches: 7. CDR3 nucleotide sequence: TGCAGTGCTAGAGATCCTCTGCGGGGGAACCAAGAGACCCAGTACTTC. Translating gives CSARDPLRGNQETQYF.

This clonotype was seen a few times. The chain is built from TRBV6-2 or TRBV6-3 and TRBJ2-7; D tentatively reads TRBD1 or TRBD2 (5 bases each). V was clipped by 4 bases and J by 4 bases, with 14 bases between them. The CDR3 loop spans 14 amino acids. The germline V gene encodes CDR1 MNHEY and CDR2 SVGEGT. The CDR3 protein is CASSSSGTWYEQYF. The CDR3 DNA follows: TGTGCCAGCAGTTCCTCCGGGACCTGGTACGAGCAGTACTTC.

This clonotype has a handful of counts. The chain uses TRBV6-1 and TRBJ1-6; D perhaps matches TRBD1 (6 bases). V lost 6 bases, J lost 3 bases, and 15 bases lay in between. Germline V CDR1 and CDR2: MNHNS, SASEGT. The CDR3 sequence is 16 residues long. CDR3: CASRHRQEIYNSPLHF. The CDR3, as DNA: TGTGCCAGCAGACACCGACAGGAGATCTATAATTCACCCCTCCACTTT.

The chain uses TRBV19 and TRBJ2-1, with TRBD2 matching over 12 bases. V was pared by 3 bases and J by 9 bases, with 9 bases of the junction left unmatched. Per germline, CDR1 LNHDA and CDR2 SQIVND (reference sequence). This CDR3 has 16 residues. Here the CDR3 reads CASSMGRLAGEVEQFF. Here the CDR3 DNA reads TGTGCCAGTAGTATGGGGCGACTAGCGGGAGAGGTTGAGCAGTTCTTC. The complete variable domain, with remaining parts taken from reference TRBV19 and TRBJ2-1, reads DGGITQSPKYLFRKEGQNVTLSCEQNLNHDAMYWYRQDPGQGLRLIYYSQIVNDFQKGDIAEGYSVSREKKESFPLTVTSAQKNPTAFYLCASSMGRLAGEVEQFFGPGTRLTVL.

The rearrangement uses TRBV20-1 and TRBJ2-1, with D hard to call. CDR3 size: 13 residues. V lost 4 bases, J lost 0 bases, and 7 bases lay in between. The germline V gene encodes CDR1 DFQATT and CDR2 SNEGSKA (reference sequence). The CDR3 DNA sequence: TGCAGTGCTAAGCGAAACTCCTACAATGAGCAGTTCTTC. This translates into CSAKRNSYNEQFF.

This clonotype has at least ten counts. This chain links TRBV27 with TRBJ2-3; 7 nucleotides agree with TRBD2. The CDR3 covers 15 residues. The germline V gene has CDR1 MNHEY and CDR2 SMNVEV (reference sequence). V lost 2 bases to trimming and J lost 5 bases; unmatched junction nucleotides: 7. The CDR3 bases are TGTGCCAGCAGTTTAGGGGGGGGGATGGAAGATACGCAGTATTTT. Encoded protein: CASSLGGGMEDTQYF.

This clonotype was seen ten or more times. Here the CDR3 reads CASSPAVPGLLTTPLHF. The CDR3 nucleotides are TGTGCCAGCAGCCCGGCGGTTCCGGGCCTCCTCACAACACCCCTCCACTTT. The V gene is TRBV21-1, the J gene TRBJ1-6. TRBV21-1 is termed a pseudogene. The CDR3 is 17 amino acids.

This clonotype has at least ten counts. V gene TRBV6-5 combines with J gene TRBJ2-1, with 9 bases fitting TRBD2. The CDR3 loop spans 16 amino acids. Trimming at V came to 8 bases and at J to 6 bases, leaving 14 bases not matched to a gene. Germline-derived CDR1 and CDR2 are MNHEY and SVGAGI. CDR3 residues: CASAKVSASGINEQFF. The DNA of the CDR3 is TGTGCCAGCGCCAAAGTGTCGGCTAGCGGGATCAATGAGCAGTTCTTC.

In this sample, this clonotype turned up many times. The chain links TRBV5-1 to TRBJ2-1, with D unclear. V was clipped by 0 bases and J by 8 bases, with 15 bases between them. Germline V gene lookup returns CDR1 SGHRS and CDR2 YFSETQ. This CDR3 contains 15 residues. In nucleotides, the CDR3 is TGCGCCAGCAGCTTGGTGGTCTCAGGCGGCTATGAGCAGTTCTTC. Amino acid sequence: CASSLVVSGGYEQFF.

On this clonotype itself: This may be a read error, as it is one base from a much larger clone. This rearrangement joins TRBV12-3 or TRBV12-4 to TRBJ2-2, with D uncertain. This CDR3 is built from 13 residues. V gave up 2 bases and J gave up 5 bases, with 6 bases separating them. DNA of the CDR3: TGTGCCAGCAGTTTAAATTGGACCGGGGAGCTGTTTTTT. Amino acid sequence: CASSLNWTGELFF.

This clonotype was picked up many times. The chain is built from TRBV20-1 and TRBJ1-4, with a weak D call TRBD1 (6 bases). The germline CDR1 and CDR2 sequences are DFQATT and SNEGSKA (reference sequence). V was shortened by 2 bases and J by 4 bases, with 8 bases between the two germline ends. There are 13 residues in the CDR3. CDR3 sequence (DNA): TGCAGTGCTAGAAAGGGGGATAATGAAAAACTGTTTTTT. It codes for CSARKGDNEKLFF.

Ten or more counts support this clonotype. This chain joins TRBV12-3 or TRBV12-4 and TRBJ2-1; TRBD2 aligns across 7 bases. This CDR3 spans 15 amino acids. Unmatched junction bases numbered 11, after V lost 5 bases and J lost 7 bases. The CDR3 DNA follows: TGTGCCAGCAGTCCCACGGGAGGAGTAGGGAATGAGCAGTTCTTC. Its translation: CASSPTGGVGNEQFF.

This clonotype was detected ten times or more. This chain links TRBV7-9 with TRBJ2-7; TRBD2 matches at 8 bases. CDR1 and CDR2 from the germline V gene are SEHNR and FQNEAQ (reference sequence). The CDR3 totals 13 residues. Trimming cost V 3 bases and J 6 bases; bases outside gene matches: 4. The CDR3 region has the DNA TGTGCCAGCAGCTTGCCAGCGGGAGTCGAGCAGTACTTC. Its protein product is CASSLPAGVEQYF.

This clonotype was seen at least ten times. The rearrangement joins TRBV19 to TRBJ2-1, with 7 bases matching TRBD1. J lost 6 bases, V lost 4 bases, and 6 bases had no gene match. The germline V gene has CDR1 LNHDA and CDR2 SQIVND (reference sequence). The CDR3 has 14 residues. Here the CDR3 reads CASSTGGWGNEQFF. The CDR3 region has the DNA TGTGCCAGTAGTACAGGGGGTTGGGGCAATGAGCAGTTCTTC.

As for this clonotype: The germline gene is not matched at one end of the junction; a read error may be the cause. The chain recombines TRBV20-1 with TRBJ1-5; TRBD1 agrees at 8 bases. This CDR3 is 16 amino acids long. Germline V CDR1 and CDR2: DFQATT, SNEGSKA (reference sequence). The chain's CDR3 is CSARVGTGVNNQPQNF. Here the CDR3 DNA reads TGCAGTGCTAGAGTTGGGACAGGCGTCAACAATCAGCCCCAGAATTTT.

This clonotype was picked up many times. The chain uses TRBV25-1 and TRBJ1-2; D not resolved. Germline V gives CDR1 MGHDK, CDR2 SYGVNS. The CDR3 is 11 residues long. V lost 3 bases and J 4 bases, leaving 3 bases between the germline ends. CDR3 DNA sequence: TGTGCCAGCAGTGAGTCCTATGGCTACACCTTC. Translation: CASSESYGYTF.